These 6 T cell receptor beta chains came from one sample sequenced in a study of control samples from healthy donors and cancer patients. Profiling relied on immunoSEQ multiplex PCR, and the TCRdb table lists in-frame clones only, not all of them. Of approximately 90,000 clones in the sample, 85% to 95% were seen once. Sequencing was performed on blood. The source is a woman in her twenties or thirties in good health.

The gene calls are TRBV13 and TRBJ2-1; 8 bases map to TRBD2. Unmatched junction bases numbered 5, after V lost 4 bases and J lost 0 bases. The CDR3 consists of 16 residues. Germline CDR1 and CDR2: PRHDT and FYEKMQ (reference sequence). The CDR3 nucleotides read TGTGCCAGCAGCTCGTACACTAGCGGCTCCTACAATGAGCAGTTCTTC. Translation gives CASSSYTSGSYNEQFF.

CDR3 nucleotide sequence: TGTGCCATCAACGGGGATTACTATGGCTACACCTTC. Its protein product is CAINGDYYGYTF. This chain links TRBV10-3 with TRBJ1-2; no clear D gene. This CDR3 region has 12 residues. V was trimmed by 7 bases and J by 3 bases, leaving 9 bases between them. From germline, CDR1 is ENHRY and CDR2 SYGVKD.

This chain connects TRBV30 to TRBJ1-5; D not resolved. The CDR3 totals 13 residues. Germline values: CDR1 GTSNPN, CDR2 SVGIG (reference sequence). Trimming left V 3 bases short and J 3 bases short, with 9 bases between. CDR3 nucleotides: TGTGCCTGGAGCCATAGGACCAATCAGCCCCAGCATTTT. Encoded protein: CAWSHRTNQPQHF.

The CDR3 reads CASSRRENTEAFF. The DNA for the CDR3 is TGTGCCAGCAGCCGCAGGGAGAACACTGAAGCTTTCTTT. This chain joins TRBV11-2 and TRBJ1-1; D might be TRBD1 (5 bases). The CDR3 is 13 residues long. V dropped 5 bases and J dropped 1 base, with 8 bases sitting between them. The germline V gene encodes CDR1 SGHAT and CDR2 FQNNGV.

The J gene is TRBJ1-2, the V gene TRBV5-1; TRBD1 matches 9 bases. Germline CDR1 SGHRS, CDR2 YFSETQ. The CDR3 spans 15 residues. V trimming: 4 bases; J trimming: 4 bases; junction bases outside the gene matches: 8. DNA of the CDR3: TGCGCCAGCAGCGCCCCGGAGACAGGGGGCTATGGCTACACCTTC. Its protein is CASSAPETGGYGYTF.

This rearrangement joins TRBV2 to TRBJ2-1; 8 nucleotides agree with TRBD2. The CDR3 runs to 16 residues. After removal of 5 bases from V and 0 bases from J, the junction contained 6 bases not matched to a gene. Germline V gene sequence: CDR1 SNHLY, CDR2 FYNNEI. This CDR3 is CASSRLARGSYNEQFF. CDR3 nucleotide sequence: TGTGCCAGCAGTCGACTAGCGAGGGGCTCCTACAATGAGCAGTTCTTC.